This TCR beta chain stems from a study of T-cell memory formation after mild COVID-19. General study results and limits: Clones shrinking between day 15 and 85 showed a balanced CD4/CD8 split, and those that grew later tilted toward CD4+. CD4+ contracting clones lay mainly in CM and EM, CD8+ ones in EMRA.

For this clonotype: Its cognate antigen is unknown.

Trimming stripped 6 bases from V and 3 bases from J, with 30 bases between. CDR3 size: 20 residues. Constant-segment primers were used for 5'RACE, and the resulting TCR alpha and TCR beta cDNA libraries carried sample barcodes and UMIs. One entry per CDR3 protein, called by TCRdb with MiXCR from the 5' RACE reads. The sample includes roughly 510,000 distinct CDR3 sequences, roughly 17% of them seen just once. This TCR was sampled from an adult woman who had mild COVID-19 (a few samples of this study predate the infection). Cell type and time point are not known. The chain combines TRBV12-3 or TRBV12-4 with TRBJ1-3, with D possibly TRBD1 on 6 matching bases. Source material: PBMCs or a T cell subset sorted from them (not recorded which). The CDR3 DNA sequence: TGTGCCAGCAGCCTCTCACCGGAGTTTAATACCCGGACAGTTGGAAACACCATATATTTT. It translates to CASSLSPEFNTRTVGNTIYF.